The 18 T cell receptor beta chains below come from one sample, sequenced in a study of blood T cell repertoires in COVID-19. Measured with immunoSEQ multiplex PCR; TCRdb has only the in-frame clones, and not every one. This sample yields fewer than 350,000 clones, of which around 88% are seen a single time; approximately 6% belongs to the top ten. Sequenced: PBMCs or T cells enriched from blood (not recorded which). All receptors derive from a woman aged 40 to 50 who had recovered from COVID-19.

CDR3 nucleotides: TGTGCCAGCAGCTTCCGGGACAGGGATTCCTACGAGCAGTACTTC. Amino acid sequence: CASSFRDRDSYEQYF. This chain connects TRBV7-2 to TRBJ2-7; TRBD1 matches 9 bases. The germline gives CDR1 SGHTA, CDR2 FQGNSA. There are 15 residues in the CDR3. Losses at the gene ends were 3 bases for V and 1 base for J; bases not matched to a gene: 4. The full variable domain, completed using reference TRBV7-2 and TRBJ2-7, is GAGVSQSPSNKVTEKGKDVELRCDPISGHTALYWYRQSLGQGLEFLIYFQGNSAPDKSGLPSDRFSAERTGGSVSTLTIQRTQQEDSAVYLCASSFRDRDSYEQYFGPGTRLTVT.

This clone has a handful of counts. The CDR3 reads CASSYGGSNQPQHF. The CDR3 region has the DNA TGTGCCAGTAGTTATGGCGGGAGCAATCAGCCCCAGCATTTT. The rearrangement uses TRBV19 and TRBJ1-5; D gene uncertain. The CDR3 contains 14 residues. Germline assignment: CDR1 LNHDA and CDR2 SQIVND (reference sequence). V lost 5 bases, J lost 1 base, and 9 bases lay in between.

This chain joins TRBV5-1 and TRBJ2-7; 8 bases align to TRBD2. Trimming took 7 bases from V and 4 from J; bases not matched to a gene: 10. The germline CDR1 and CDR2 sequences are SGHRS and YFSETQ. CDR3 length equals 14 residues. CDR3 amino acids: CASALRAGVYEQYF. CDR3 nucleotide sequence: TGCGCCAGCGCCCTTCGAGCGGGAGTGTACGAGCAGTACTTC.

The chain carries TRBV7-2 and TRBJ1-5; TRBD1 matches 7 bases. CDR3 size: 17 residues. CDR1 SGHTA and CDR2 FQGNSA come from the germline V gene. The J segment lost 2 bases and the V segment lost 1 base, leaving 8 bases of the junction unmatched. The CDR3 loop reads CASSLVRGQVGNQPQHF. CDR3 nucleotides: TGTGCCAGCAGCTTAGTTAGGGGGCAGGTCGGCAATCAGCCCCAGCATTTT.

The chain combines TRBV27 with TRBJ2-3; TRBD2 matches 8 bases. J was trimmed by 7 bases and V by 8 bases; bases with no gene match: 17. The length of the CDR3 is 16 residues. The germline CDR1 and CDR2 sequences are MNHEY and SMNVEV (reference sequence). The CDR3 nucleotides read TGTGCCAGCGGTCCCTGGGGTGGGAGCGGGGGTCATACGCAGTATTTT. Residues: CASGPWGGSGGHTQYF.

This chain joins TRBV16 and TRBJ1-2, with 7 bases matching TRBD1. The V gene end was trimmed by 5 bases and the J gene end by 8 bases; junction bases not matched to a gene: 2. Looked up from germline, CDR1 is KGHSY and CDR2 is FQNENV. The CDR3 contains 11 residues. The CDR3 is CASSDRVGYTF. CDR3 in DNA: TGTGCCAGCAGCGACAGGGTGGGCTACACCTTC.

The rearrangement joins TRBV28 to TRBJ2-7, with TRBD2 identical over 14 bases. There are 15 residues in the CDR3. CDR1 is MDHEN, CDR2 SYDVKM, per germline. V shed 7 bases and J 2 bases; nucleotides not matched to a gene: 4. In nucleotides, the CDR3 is TGTGCCAGCAAAAGGGGACTAGCGGGGGCCTACGAGCAGTACTTC. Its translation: CASKRGLAGAYEQYF.

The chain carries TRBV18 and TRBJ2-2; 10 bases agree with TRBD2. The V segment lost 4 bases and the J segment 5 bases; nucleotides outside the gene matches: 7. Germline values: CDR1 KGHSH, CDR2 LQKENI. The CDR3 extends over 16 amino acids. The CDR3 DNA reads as TGTGCCAGCTCACTCCCGGGACTAGCGAGGACCGGGGAGCTGTTTTTT. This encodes CASSLPGLARTGELFF.

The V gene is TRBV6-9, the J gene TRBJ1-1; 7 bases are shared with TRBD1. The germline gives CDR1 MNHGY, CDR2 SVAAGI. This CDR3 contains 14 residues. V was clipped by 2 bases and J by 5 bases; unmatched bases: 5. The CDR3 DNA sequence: TGTGCCAGCAGTTATAAAGGGGGCTATACTGAAGCTTTCTTT. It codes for CASSYKGGYTEAFF.

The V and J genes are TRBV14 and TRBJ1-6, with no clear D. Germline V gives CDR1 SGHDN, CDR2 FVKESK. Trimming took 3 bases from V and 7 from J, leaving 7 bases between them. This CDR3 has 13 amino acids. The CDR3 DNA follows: TGTGCCAGCAGCCAGGCATTCAATTCACCCCTCCACTTT. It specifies CASSQAFNSPLHF.

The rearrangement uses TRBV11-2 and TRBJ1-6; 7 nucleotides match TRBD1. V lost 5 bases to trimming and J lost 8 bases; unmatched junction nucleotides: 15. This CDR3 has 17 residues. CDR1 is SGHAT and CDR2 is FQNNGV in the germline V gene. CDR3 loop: CASSRAVFRQGDSPLHF. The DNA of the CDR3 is TGTGCCAGCAGCAGAGCGGTCTTTCGACAGGGTGATTCACCCCTCCACTTT.

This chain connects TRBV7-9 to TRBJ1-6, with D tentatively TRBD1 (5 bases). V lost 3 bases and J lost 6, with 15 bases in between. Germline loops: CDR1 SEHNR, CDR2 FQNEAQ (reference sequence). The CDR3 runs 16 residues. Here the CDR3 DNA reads TGTGCCAGCAGCTTGGCACAGGTACTGGCTAATTCACCCCTCCACTTT. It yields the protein CASSLAQVLANSPLHF.

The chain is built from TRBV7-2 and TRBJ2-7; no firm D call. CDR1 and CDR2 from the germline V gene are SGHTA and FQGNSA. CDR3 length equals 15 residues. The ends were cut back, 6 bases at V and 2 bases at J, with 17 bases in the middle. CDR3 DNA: TGTGCCAGCAGTTTAAACCAGGCTCCGACCTACGAGCAGTACTTC. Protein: CASSLNQAPTYEQYF.

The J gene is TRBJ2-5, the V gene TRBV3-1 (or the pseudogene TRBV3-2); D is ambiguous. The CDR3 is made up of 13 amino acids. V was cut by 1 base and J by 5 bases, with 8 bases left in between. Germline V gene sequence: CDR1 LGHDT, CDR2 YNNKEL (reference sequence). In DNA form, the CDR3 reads TGTGCCAGCAGCCAAGGAGACGGGGAGACCCAGTACTTC. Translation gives CASSQGDGETQYF.

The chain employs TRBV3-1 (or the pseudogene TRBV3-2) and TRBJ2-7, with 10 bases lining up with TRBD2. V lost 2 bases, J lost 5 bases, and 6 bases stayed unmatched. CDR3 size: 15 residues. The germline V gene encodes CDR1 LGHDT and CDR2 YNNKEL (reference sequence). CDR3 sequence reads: CASSQLSGRTDEQYF. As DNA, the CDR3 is TGTGCCAGCAGCCAACTTAGCGGGAGGACGGACGAGCAGTACTTC.

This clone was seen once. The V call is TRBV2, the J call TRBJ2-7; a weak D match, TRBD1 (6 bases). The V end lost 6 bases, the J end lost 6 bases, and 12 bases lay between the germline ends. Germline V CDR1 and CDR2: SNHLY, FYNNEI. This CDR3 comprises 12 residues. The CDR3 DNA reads TGTGCCAGCAGAGAACAGGGTTTCGAGCAGTACTTC. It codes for CASREQGFEQYF.

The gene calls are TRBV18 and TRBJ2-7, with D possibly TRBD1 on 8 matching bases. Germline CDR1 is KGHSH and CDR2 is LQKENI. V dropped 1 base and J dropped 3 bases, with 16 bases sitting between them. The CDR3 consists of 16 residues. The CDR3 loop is CASSPRRGDRIYEQYF. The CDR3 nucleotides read TGTGCCAGCTCACCACGTCGGGGGGACAGGATCTACGAGCAGTACTTC.

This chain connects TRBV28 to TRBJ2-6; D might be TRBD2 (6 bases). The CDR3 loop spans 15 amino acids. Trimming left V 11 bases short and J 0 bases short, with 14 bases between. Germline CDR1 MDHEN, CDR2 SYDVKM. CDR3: CASKRRASGANVLTF. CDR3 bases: TGTGCCTCCAAACGGAGGGCCTCTGGGGCCAACGTCCTGACTTTC.